The next 23 T cell receptor beta chains were all read from a single sample in a study of blood T cell repertoires in COVID-19. The data were produced by immunoSEQ multiplex PCR, yet TCRdb's version contains in-frame clones alone and is incomplete. The sample has about 80,000 clones; approximately 85% are singletons. Material for sequencing was peripheral blood. All receptors derive from a man aged 45-65 years with COVID-19, enrolled during active disease.

V and J are TRBV5-1 and TRBJ1-4; D perhaps matches TRBD1 (6 bases). Trimming removed 0 bases at V and 6 bases at J, with 12 bases between. This CDR3 region has 15 residues. The germline V gene has CDR1 SGHRS and CDR2 YFSETQ. In nucleotides, the CDR3 is TGCGCCAGCAGCTTGGCTGGGGGCCCCGATGAAAAACTGTTTTTT. Its translation is CASSLAGGPDEKLFF.

The chain recombines TRBV28 with TRBJ2-3; maybe TRBD2 (6 bases). CDR1 MDHEN and CDR2 SYDVKM come from the germline V gene. This CDR3 region has 17 residues. V dropped 2 bases and J dropped 6 bases, with 21 bases sitting between them. The CDR3 sequence: CASSLEEGAAMGDTQYF. The CDR3 coding sequence is TGTGCCAGCAGTTTAGAGGAGGGAGCGGCAATGGGGGATACGCAGTATTTT.

The chain recombines TRBV18 with TRBJ1-1, with a weak D call TRBD1 (5 bases). The V end was cut by 6 bases, the J end by 0 bases, with 8 bases between. The CDR3 spans 13 residues. From germline, CDR1 is KGHSH and CDR2 LQKENI. The CDR3: CASSGGVNTEAFF. In DNA, the CDR3 is TGTGCCAGCTCTGGGGGGGTGAACACTGAAGCTTTCTTT.

This clone was observed a handful of times. This sequence joins TRBV28 and TRBJ1-3, with TRBD1 as a possible D gene (6 bases). The CDR3 length is 19 residues. CDR1 is MDHEN, CDR2 SYDVKM, per germline. The V and J ends lost 6 bases and 1 base respectively, with 25 bases between them. The CDR3 loop is CASSQAGTHVLRSGNTIYF. The DNA for the CDR3 is TGTGCCAGCAGCCAGGCCGGGACACACGTACTGAGGTCTGGAAACACCATATATTTT. Combining the CDR3 with reference TRBV28 and TRBJ1-3 gives the whole variable domain DVKVTQSSRYLVKRTGEKVFLECVQDMDHENMFWYRQDPGLGLRLIYFSYDVKMKEKGDIPEGYSVSREKKERFSLILESASTNQTSMYLCASSQAGTHVLRSGNTIYFGEGSWLTVV.

Notes on this clone: At one boundary the junction diverges from the germline segment, which might be a read error. CDR3 DNA sequence: TGTGCTAGCAGCCCTGGACAGAGCAATGAGCAGTTCTTC. Its translation: CASSPGQSNEQFF. This chain links TRBV7-7 with TRBJ2-1, with D maybe TRBD1 (6 bases). The germline V gene has CDR1 SSHAT and CDR2 FNYEAQ (reference sequence). This CDR3 is built from 13 residues. The full variable domain, its missing parts supplied by reference TRBV7-7 and TRBJ2-1, is GAGVSQSPRYKVTKRGQDVTLRCDPISSHATLYWYQQALGQGPEFLTYFNYEAQPDKSGLPSDRFSAERPEGSISTLTIQRTEQRDSAMYRCASSPGQSNEQFFGPGTRLTVL.

The V gene is TRBV5-1, the J gene TRBJ1-2; 10 bases match TRBD1. The V and J ends lost 3 bases and 7 bases, in that order; junction bases with no gene match: 6. CDR1 SGHRS and CDR2 YFSETQ come from the germline V gene. CDR3 length: 14 residues. In DNA, the CDR3 is TGCGCCAGCAGCTCGCGACAGGGGGCGCTTGGCTACACCTTC. Encoded protein: CASSSRQGALGYTF.

In its sample, this clone was seen once. The V gene is TRBV6-6, the J gene TRBJ1-6; TRBD1 aligns across 9 bases. The CDR3 covers 14 residues. The J segment lost 10 bases and the V segment lost 4 bases, leaving 5 bases of the junction unmatched. In germline, CDR1 is MNHNY, CDR2 SVGAGI (reference sequence). Here the CDR3 DNA reads TGTGCCAGCAGTTTGGGACAGGGCGGATCACCCCTCCACTTT. Translating it yields CASSLGQGGSPLHF.

This chain joins TRBV9 and TRBJ1-4; 10 nucleotides agree with TRBD1. Germline V gene data show CDR1 as SGDLS and CDR2 as YYNGEE. The CDR3 runs 17 residues. V shed 5 bases and J 5 bases; nucleotides not matched to a gene: 12. The CDR3 protein is CASSPLTRTGGNEKLFF. CDR3 in DNA: TGTGCCAGCAGTCCCCTGACCCGGACAGGGGGGAATGAAAAACTGTTTTTT.

This clone was observed once. The V gene is TRBV10-1, the J gene TRBJ2-2, with 11 bases that match TRBD2. This CDR3 has 17 residues. V shed 2 bases and J 4 bases; nucleotides not matched to a gene: 6. CDR1 and CDR2 from the germline V gene are WNHNN and SYGVQD (reference sequence). CDR3 region: CASSEVAGGPGTGELFF. CDR3 coding DNA: TGCGCCAGCAGTGAGGTAGCGGGAGGGCCGGGCACCGGGGAGCTGTTTTTT.

This clone turned up a few times. The V gene is TRBV10-2, the J gene TRBJ1-2, with D possibly matching TRBD1 (6 bases). CDR1 is WSHSY, CDR2 SAAADI, per germline. Deletions cut 6 bases from V and 1 base from J, with 18 bases between. The CDR3 runs 16 residues. This chain's CDR3 is CASSGHRDKNNYGYTF. The DNA for the CDR3 is TGCGCCAGCAGCGGACACCGGGACAAGAATAACTATGGCTACACCTTC.

The chain carries TRBV7-2 and TRBJ1-5; D possibly corresponds to TRBD1 (5 bases). The CDR3 runs 15 residues. V gave up 5 bases and J gave up 4 bases, with 15 bases separating them. Looked up from germline, CDR1 is SGHTA and CDR2 is FQGNSA. The CDR3 DNA is TGTGCCAGCAGCCCCGGGCGGGGGGGGAATCAGCCCCAGCATTTT. Its translation: CASSPGRGGNQPQHF.

Many counts were recorded for this clone. A read error may produce the germline difference seen at one junction end. V gene TRBV2 combines with J gene TRBJ1-1; possible D gene TRBD1, 5 bases. CDR1 and CDR2 (germline): SNHLY, FYNNEI. The CDR3 is made up of 14 amino acids. CDR3 amino acids: CARSGTGTGASSFF. The CDR3, as DNA: TGTGCCAGGAGTGGTACCGGGACGGGAGCATCATCTTTCTTT.

V and J are TRBV10-2 and TRBJ1-1; tentative D call: TRBD1 (6 bases). CDR3 length equals 15 residues. Germline lookup yields CDR1 WSHSY and CDR2 SAAADI. The V gene lost 6 bases and the J gene lost 5 bases, with 19 bases spanning the gap. CDR3 region: CASRKAGQRGTEAFF. CDR3 in DNA: TGCGCCAGCAGGAAGGCAGGGCAGAGGGGGACTGAAGCTTTCTTT.

The chain has TRBV12-5 and TRBJ1-1, with D unresolved. CDR3 length: 13 amino acids. Trimming cost V 5 bases and J 6 bases, with 13 bases left between them. CDR1 is LGHNT, CDR2 FRNRAP, per germline. CDR3 amino acids: CASGPQSGAEAFF. CDR3 nucleotide sequence: TGTGCTAGTGGTCCACAATCGGGAGCTGAAGCTTTCTTT.

The chain employs TRBV28 and TRBJ1-2; 7 bases match TRBD1. This CDR3 region has 15 residues. The germline V gene encodes CDR1 MDHEN and CDR2 SYDVKM. V trimming: 7 bases; J trimming: 0 bases; junction bases outside the gene matches: 8. This chain's CDR3 is CASNLQGSPNYGYTF. The CDR3 DNA reads TGTGCCAGCAACCTACAGGGGTCCCCTAACTATGGCTACACCTTC.

The V call is TRBV6-2 or TRBV6-3, the J call TRBJ2-7, with 8 nucleotides matching TRBD2. J was trimmed by 2 bases and V by 5 bases; bases with no gene match: 11. This CDR3 is 16 amino acids long. CDR1 MNHEY and CDR2 SVGEGT come from the germline V gene. The CDR3 nucleotides read TGTGCCAGCAGTAGTCCGTTAGCGGGGAGGGCCTACGAGCAGTACTTC. Protein sequence: CASSSPLAGRAYEQYF.

The chain joins TRBV11-2 to TRBJ2-1, with TRBD2 matching 8 bases. J was trimmed by 1 base and V by 0 bases; bases with no gene match: 8. The CDR3 consists of 18 residues. Per the germline V gene, CDR1 is SGHAT and CDR2 is FQNNGV. This chain's CDR3 is CASSLEPPSSGSYNEQFF. In DNA form, the CDR3 reads TGTGCCAGCAGCTTAGAGCCCCCTTCTAGCGGGTCCTACAATGAGCAGTTCTTC.

V is TRBV29-1 and J is TRBJ2-1; TRBD2 might be the D (6 bases). The V end was cut by 7 bases, the J end by 7 bases, with 14 bases between. CDR3 length: 12 amino acids. From germline, CDR1 is SQVTM and CDR2 ANQGSEA. This CDR3 is CSARREVNEQFF. CDR3 nucleotides: TGCAGCGCCCGGAGGGAGGTGAATGAGCAGTTCTTC.

The chain employs TRBV5-4 and TRBJ1-1; a weak D match, TRBD1 (6 bases). The germline V and J ends were trimmed by 4 bases and 1 base, with 14 bases remaining between them. This CDR3 spans 15 amino acids. CDR1 is SGHNT and CDR2 is YYREEE in the germline V gene (reference sequence). CDR3: CASSPHGTSNTEAFF. The DNA for the CDR3 is TGTGCCAGCAGCCCACATGGGACATCGAACACTGAAGCTTTCTTT.

The gene calls are TRBV6-1 and TRBJ1-1; D possibly corresponds to TRBD1 (5 bases). V lost 3 bases and J lost 4, with 15 bases in between. This CDR3 has 15 residues. CDR1 and CDR2 (germline): MNHNS, SASEGT. The DNA for the CDR3 is TGTGCCAGCAGTGACCAGGGATTGCGGAGCACTGAAGCTTTCTTT. It codes for CASSDQGLRSTEAFF.

The chain combines TRBV6-5 with TRBJ1-2; D possibly corresponds to TRBD1 (5 bases). The CDR3 has 14 amino acids. The germline V gene encodes CDR1 MNHEY and CDR2 SVGAGI. Trimming took off 11 bases at V and 4 bases at J, with 20 bases between the two ends. Here the CDR3 reads CASFLQGMVYGYTF. The CDR3 nucleotides are TGTGCCTCTTTTCTTCAGGGAATGGTCTATGGCTACACCTTC.

V usage is TRBV7-9 and J usage is TRBJ1-5; 10 positions agree with TRBD1. V shed 4 bases, J shed 3 bases, and the junction held 6 bases outside the gene matches. CDR1 is SEHNR, CDR2 FQNEAQ, per germline (reference sequence). The CDR3 runs to 16 residues. Here the CDR3 DNA reads TGTGCCAGCAGCTCCGCCGGGACAGGGGACAATCAGCCCCAGCATTTT. Translation gives CASSSAGTGDNQPQHF.

V gene TRBV3-1 (or the pseudogene TRBV3-2) combines with J gene TRBJ2-5, with D possibly being TRBD2 (7 bases). CDR3 length equals 15 residues. CDR1 is LGHDT, CDR2 YNNKEL, per germline (reference sequence). Trimming left V 3 bases short and J 9 bases short, with 20 bases between. The CDR3 DNA is TGTGCCAGCAGCCAGGCCGGGACATCCGCGGGGGCCCAGTACTTC. Its protein product is CASSQAGTSAGAQYF.